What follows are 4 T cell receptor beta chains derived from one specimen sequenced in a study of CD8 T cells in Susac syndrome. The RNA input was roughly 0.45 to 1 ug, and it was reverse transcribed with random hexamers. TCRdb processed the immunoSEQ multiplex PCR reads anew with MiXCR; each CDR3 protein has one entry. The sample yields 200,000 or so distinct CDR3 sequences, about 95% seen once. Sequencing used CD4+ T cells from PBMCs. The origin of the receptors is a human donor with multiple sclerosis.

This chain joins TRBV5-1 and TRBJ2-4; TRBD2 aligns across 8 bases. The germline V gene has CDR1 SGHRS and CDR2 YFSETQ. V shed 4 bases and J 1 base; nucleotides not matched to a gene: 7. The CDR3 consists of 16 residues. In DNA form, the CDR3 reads TGCGCCAGCAGCGGGGGACTAGGGGACGCCAAAAACATTCAGTACTTC. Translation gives CASSGGLGDAKNIQYF.

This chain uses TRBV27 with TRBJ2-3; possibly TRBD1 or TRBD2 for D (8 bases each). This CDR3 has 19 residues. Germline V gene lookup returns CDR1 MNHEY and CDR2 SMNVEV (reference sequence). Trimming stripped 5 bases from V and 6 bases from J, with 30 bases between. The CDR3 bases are TGTGCCAGCAGTACCCGGGTAGCGGGACAGGCCTATTCTGGCGATACGCAGTATTTT. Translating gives CASSTRVAGQAYSGDTQYF.

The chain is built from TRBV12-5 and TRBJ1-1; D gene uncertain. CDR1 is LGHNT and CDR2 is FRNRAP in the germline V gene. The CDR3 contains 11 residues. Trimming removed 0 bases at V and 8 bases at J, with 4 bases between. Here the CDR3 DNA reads TGTGCTAGTGGTTTGGTACAGGAAGCTTTCTTT. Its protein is CASGLVQEAFF.

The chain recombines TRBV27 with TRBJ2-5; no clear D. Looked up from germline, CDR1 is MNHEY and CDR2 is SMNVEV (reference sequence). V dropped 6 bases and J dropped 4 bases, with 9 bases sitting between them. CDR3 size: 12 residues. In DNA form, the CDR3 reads TGTGCCAGCAGAAACTTGGGAGAGACCCAGTACTTC. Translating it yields CASRNLGETQYF.